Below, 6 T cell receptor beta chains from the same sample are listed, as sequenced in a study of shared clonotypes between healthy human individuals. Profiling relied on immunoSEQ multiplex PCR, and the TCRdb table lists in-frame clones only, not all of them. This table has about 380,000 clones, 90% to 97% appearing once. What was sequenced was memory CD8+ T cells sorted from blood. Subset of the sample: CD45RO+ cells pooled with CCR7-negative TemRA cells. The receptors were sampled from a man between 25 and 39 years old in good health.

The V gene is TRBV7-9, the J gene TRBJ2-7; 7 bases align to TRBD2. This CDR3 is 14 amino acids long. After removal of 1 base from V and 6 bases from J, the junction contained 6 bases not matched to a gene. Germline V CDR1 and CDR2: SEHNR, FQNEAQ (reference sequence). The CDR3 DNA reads TGTGCCAGCAGCTTAGAAGCGGGGACCTCCGAGCAGTACTTC. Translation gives CASSLEAGTSEQYF.

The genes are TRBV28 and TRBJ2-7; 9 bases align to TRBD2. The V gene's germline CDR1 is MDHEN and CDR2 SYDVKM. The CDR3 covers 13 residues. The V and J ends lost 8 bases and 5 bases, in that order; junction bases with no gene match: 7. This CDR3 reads CASAEAGGHEQYF. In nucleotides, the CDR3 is TGTGCCAGCGCCGAAGCGGGGGGCCACGAGCAGTACTTC.

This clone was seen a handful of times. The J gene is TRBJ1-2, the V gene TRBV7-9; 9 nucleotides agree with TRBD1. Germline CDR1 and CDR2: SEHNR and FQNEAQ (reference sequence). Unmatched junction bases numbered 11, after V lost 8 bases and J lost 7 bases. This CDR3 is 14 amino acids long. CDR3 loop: CASGPQGAQAGYTF. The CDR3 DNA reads TGTGCCAGCGGCCCACAGGGGGCGCAAGCTGGCTACACCTTC.

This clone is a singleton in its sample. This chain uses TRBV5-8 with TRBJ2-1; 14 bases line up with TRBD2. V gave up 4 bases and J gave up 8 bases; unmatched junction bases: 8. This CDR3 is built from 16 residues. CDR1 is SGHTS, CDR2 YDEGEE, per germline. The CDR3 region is CASSIQPGLAGDEQFF. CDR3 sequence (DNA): TGTGCCAGCAGCATTCAGCCGGGACTAGCGGGAGATGAGCAGTTCTTC.

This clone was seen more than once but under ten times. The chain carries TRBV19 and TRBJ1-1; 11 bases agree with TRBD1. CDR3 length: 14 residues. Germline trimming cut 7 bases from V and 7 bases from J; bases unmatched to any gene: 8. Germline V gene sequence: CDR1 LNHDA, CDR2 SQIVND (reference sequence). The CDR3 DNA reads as TGTGCCAGTAAGGCGGACAGGGGGCTTGGTGAAGCTTTCTTT. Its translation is CASKADRGLGEAFF.

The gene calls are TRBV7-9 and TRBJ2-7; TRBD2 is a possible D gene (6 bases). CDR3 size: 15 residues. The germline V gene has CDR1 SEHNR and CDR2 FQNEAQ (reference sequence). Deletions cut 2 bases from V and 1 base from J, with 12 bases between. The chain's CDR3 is CASSLLRGRSYEQYF. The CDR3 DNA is TGTGCCAGCAGCTTATTGCGGGGAAGGTCCTACGAGCAGTACTTC.